Sequencing of this TCR beta chain was carried out in a study of OX40 agonist ivuxolimab in advanced cancers. Study-wide context: Patients were treated with intravenous ivuxolimab, dosed at 0.01 to 10 mg/kg and infused every 2 weeks. The study, taken as a whole, reports: Expansion of clones was among the lowest in partial responders at 0.1-3.0 mg/kg. With doses of 0.1 to 3.0 mg/kg, CD4+ and CD8+ blood T cells had undergone clonal expansion by week 6.

The protocol was immunoSEQ multiplex PCR, while the TCRdb copy is restricted to in-frame clones and leaves out a portion. The data show around 80,000 clones, with approximately 87% seen just once and approximately 0.5% held by the top ten. CDR1 LGHNA and CDR2 YSLEER come from the germline V gene. The CDR3 consists of 15 residues. V lost 4 bases and J lost 0, with 9 bases in between. Of note for this clone: What it binds is not known.

This sequence originates from an adult with an advanced solid tumor such as melanoma, head and neck, liver or kidney cancer. The chain joins TRBV4-3 to TRBJ1-4; D remains unclear. Sequenced here: CD4+ or CD8+ T cells sorted from blood, sampled in a trial of the OX40 agonist ivuxolimab. Written as DNA, the CDR3 is TGCGCCAGCAGCCGAGCGACACCAACTAATGAAAAACTGTTTTTT. Residues: CASSRATPTNEKLFF.